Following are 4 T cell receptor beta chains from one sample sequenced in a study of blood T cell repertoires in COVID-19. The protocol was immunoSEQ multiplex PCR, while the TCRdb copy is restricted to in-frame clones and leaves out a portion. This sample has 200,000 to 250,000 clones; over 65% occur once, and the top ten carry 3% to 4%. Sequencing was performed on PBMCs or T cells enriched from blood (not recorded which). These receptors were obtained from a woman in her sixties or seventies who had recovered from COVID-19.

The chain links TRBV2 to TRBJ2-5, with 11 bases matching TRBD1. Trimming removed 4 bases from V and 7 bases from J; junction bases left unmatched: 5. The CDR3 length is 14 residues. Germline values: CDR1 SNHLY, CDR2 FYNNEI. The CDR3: CASSGTGGVGTQYF. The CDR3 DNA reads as TGTGCCAGCAGTGGGACAGGGGGCGTAGGGACCCAGTACTTC.

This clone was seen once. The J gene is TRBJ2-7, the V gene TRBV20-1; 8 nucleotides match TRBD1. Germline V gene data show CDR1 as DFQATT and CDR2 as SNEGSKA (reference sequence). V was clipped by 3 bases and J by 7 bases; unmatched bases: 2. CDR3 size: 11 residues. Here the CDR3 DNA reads TGCAGTGCTAGCGGGGACAGGGAGCAGTACTTC. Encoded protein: CSASGDREQYF.

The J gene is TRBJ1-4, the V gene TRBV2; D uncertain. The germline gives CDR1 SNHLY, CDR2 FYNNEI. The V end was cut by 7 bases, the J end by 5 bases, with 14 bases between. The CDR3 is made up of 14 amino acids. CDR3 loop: CASTLSGLNEKLFF. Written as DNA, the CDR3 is TGTGCCAGCACGCTGTCGGGGTTGAATGAAAAACTGTTTTTT.

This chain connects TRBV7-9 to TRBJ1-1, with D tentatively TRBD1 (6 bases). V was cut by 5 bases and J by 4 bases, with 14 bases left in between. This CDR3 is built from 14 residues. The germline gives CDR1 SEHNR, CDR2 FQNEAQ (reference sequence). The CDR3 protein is CASSLGARSTEAFF. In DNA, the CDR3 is TGTGCCAGCAGCCTGGGGGCGAGGAGCACTGAAGCTTTCTTT.